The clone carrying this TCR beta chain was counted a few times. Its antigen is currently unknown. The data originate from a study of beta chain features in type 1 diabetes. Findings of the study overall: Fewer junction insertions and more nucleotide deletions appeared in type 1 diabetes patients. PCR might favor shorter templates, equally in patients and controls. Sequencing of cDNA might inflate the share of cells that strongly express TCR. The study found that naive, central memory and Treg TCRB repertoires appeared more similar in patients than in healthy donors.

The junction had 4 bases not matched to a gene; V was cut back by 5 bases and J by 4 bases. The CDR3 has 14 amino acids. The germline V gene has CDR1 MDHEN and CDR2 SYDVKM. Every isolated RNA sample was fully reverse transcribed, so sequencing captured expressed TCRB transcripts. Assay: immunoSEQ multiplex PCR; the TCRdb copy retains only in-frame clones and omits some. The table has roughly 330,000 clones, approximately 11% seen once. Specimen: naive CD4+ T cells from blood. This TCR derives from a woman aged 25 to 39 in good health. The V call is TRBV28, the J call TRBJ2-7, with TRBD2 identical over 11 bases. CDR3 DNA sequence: TGTGCCAGCAGTCGTACTAGCGGGAGTTACGAGCAGTACTTC. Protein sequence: CASSRTSGSYEQYF.